The 13 T cell receptor beta chains below were found in one sample sequenced in a study of blood T cell repertoires in COVID-19. Clones were read by immunoSEQ multiplex PCR, and TCRdb kept only the in-frame ones, dropping some. Here the sample spans tens of thousands of clones, around 80% being singletons. The sequenced sample consisted of peripheral blood. Source of these receptors: a man aged 55-75 years with acute or convalescent COVID-19.

This clone came up a few times. V usage is TRBV12-3 or TRBV12-4 and J usage is TRBJ2-2; D is uncertain. This CDR3 comprises 11 residues. V dropped 7 bases and J dropped 5 bases, with 5 bases sitting between them. The CDR3 DNA reads as TGTGCCAGCACACAGACCGGGGAGCTGTTTTTT. This translates into CASTQTGELFF.

The genes are TRBV27 and TRBJ2-5; the match to TRBD2 covers 12 bases. CDR1 MNHEY and CDR2 SMNVEV come from the germline V gene (reference sequence). The J segment lost 2 bases and the V segment lost 2 bases, leaving 15 bases of the junction unmatched. There are 20 residues in the CDR3. DNA for the CDR3: TGTGCCAGCAGTTTAGGGACTAGCGGGTTGCGGCGGTTCGGGCAAGAGACCCAGTACTTC. It codes for CASSLGTSGLRRFGQETQYF.

This chain uses TRBV5-6 with TRBJ1-3, with D perhaps matching TRBD1 (5 bases). Germline V CDR1 and CDR2: SGHDT, YYEEEE. V was cut by 0 bases and J by 4 bases, with 17 bases left in between. The CDR3 has 17 amino acids. CDR3 sequence reads: CASSLGEARRGGNTIYF. The CDR3 nucleotides are TGTGCCAGCAGCTTGGGGGAGGCCCGGAGGGGAGGAAACACCATATATTTT.

The chain carries TRBV11-3 and TRBJ2-2; 7 nucleotides agree with TRBD2. The V segment lost 1 base and the J segment 3 bases; nucleotides outside the gene matches: 8. From germline, CDR1 is SGHNT and CDR2 YENEEA. This CDR3 has 17 residues. The CDR3 loop reads CASSLGAGRGDTGELFF. CDR3 coding DNA: TGTGCCAGCAGCTTAGGAGCGGGGCGCGGGGACACCGGGGAGCTGTTTTTT.

This sequence joins TRBV28 and TRBJ2-7; D possibly corresponds to TRBD1 (6 bases). The CDR3 totals 14 residues. Germline V lookup: CDR1 MDHEN, CDR2 SYDVKM. V gave up 6 bases and J gave up 2 bases, with 14 bases separating them. The CDR3 region is CASSHRAGTYEQYF. The CDR3 coding sequence is TGTGCCAGCAGCCACAGGGCCGGTACCTACGAGCAGTACTTC.

V is TRBV10-3 and J is TRBJ1-3, with a possible D match to TRBD1 (6 bases). Trimming cost V 8 bases and J 1 base, with 6 bases left between them. Germline assignment: CDR1 ENHRY and CDR2 SYGVKD. The CDR3 is 12 amino acids. In DNA, the CDR3 is TGTGCCATCGGGACATCTGGAAACACCATATATTTT. This encodes CAIGTSGNTIYF.

CDR3: CASSRGVGYEQYF. Written as DNA, the CDR3 is TGTGCCAGTAGCAGGGGGGTTGGCTACGAGCAGTACTTC. This chain links TRBV19 with TRBJ2-7; tentative D call: TRBD1 (7 bases). CDR1 and CDR2 (germline): LNHDA, SQIVND (reference sequence). The CDR3 consists of 13 residues. With 6 bases removed from V and 3 bases from J, the gap between germline ends came to 12 bases.

The CDR3 loop reads CASSYSGSYEQYF. As DNA, the CDR3 is TGTGCCAGCAGTTACTCCGGGTCCTACGAGCAGTACTTC. The rearrangement joins TRBV6-2 or TRBV6-3 to TRBJ2-7; D remains unclear. The CDR3 spans 13 residues. The germline CDR1 and CDR2 sequences are MNHEY and SVGEGT. Trimming took off 0 bases at V and 1 base at J, with 4 bases between the two ends.

The chain employs TRBV3-1 (or the pseudogene TRBV3-2) and TRBJ2-7, with a possible D match to TRBD2 (5 bases). Trimming pared 2 bases from V and 3 bases from J, leaving 14 bases between. This CDR3 contains 15 residues. Germline CDR1 is LGHDT and CDR2 is YNNKEL (reference sequence). CDR3 protein: CASSQSGGWSYEQYF. CDR3 in DNA: TGTGCCAGCAGCCAAAGTGGCGGGTGGAGCTACGAGCAGTACTTC.

The chain carries TRBV28 and TRBJ2-7; 9 bases align to TRBD2. CDR1 is MDHEN, CDR2 SYDVKM, per germline. The CDR3 covers 18 residues. The ends lost 5 bases at V and 1 base at J; junction bases unmatched: 15. CDR3 sequence reads: CASSPFYLSGRLSYEQYF. The CDR3 DNA sequence: TGTGCCAGCAGTCCGTTTTACCTTAGCGGGAGATTGTCCTACGAGCAGTACTTC.

V and J are TRBV7-6 and TRBJ2-1, with 7 nucleotides matching TRBD2. Germline CDR1 SGHVS, CDR2 FNYEAQ. The CDR3 runs to 16 residues. V dropped 5 bases and J dropped 8; count of bases not matched to a gene: 15. CDR3 coding DNA: TGTGCCAGCAGCCGAGTACGGGGGGAGGTAGGTGATGAGCAGTTCTTC. This translates into CASSRVRGEVGDEQFF.

This chain connects TRBV30 to TRBJ2-5; D unclear. This CDR3 is 11 amino acids long. Germline CDR1 GTSNPN, CDR2 SVGIG (reference sequence). V was cut by 2 bases and J by 5 bases, with 6 bases left in between. This CDR3 reads CAWSSRETQYF. The CDR3 nucleotides read TGTGCCTGGAGTTCGCGGGAGACCCAGTACTTC.

The gene calls are TRBV5-4 and TRBJ2-7; 9 bases line up with TRBD1. Per the germline V gene, CDR1 is SGHNT and CDR2 is YYREEE (reference sequence). With V trimmed by 4 bases and J by 4 bases, 3 bases remained unmatched. The CDR3 spans 13 residues. Written as DNA, the CDR3 is TGTGCCAGCAGCCAACAGGGGGCATACGAGCAGTACTTC. This translates into CASSQQGAYEQYF.